This T cell receptor beta chain is drawn from a study of T cell repertoires in cytomegalovirus infection. Overall study: It can be stated that public TCR beta signatures indicated CMV infection as well as a matching HLA type. Broader study findings: Public TCR beta family frequency separated CMV-and-HLA carriers, including in an independent cohort. HLA-C-restricted, CMV-specific TCR beta clonotypes were dominant ex vivo.

The CDR3 is made up of 15 amino acids. V was trimmed by 3 bases and J by 3 bases, leaving 12 bases between them. Looked up from germline, CDR1 is LNHDA and CDR2 is SQIVND (reference sequence). From the reads, TCRdb called clonotypes with MiXCR, one entry per CDR3 protein. The sample consists of hundreds of thousands of distinct CDR3 sequences, roughly 9.3% of them appearing once. There are a few counts of this clonotype. Its specificity is not known. This sequence joins TRBV19 and TRBJ2-1; either TRBD1 or TRBD2 may supply D (7 bases each). This receptor was taken from a human donor in good health (CMV status not recorded). Some clones in this sample may be carry-over from other donors' samples. Sequenced input: PBMCs. CDR3 nucleotide sequence: TGTGCCAGTAGTATCCAGGGGGGGCACTACAATGAGCAGTTCTTC. Residues: CASSIQGGHYNEQFF.